This T cell receptor beta chain emerged from a study of OX40 agonist ivuxolimab in advanced cancers. Overall study context: Intravenous ivuxolimab was administered to patients every 2 weeks at 0.01 to 10 mg/kg. Dose-escalation subjects each had hepatocellular carcinoma, melanoma, renal cell or head and neck cancer. Past anti-PD-1, anti-PD-L1 or anti-CTLA-4 therapy was accepted, and around 40% had received some. Males comprised 75% to 90% of the group, whose mean age was about 61 years (range roughly 23 to 90).

Data came from immunoSEQ multiplex PCR; TCRdb stores just in-frame clones and leaves some out. The sample shows some 21,000 clones, over 70% of them seen only once. The CDR3 spans 13 residues. V shed 8 bases and J shed 5 bases, with 12 bases lying between them. The germline gives CDR1 SEHNR, CDR2 FQNEAQ (reference sequence). By frequency in the sample, this clone is medium-sized (0.01 to 0.1%). The gene calls are TRBV7-9 and TRBJ1-4, with D tentatively TRBD1 (6 bases). The sample here was CD4+ or CD8+ T cells sorted from blood, taken in a trial of the OX40 agonist ivuxolimab. The TCR was taken from an adult with an advanced solid tumor such as melanoma, head and neck, liver or kidney cancer. The CDR3 region is CASWAGANEKLFF. The CDR3, as DNA: TGTGCCAGCTGGGCAGGGGCAAATGAAAAACTGTTTTTT.